This note documents a single T cell receptor (beta chain) sequence. Its specificity is not known. This CDR3 is built from 15 residues. Germline assignment: CDR1 SGHRS and CDR2 YFSETQ. V shed 4 bases, J shed 10 bases, and the junction held 11 bases outside the gene matches. The repertoire was sequenced with immunoSEQ multiplex PCR; TCRdb's copy has only in-frame clones and lacks some. The sample yields hundreds of thousands of clones, around nine tenths seen once. Treatment: around 19 received Ad26.COV2.S at low or high dose, single or two shots; a few received placebo; per-sample allocation not given. The investigators took samples on day 63 after the first vaccine or placebo injection. This record comes from a study of Ad26.COV2.S vaccination and SARS-CoV-2 variants. Study at large: Administration of Ad26.COV2.S was intramuscular, either once or twice 56 days apart.

Study results and limitations: Vaccine and placebo recipients had comparable breadth of non-spike TCRs.

The sequence was collected from a person aged 18-60 years who received the Ad26.COV2.S COVID-19 vaccine or a placebo. This specimen consisted of peripheral blood, obtained in a trial of Ad26.COV2.S vaccine versus placebo. The chain employs TRBV5-1 and TRBJ1-6, with 7 nucleotides matching TRBD1. The CDR3 here is CASSRGQESGSPLHF. CDR3 DNA sequence: TGCGCCAGCAGCCGAGGACAGGAGTCAGGGTCACCCCTCCACTTT.